The clone carrying this T cell receptor beta chain was counted at least ten times. The V segment lost 0 bases and the J segment 2 bases; nucleotides outside the gene matches: 6. This CDR3 contains 16 residues. Germline V gives CDR1 SQVTM, CDR2 ANQGSEA. The entry originates in a study of blood T cells in healthy people across ages. Combining a sample-barcoded 5' primer with a J-beta primer mix, a second PCR ran for about 7 to 11 cycles. Each cDNA was tagged by a template-switch adaptor containing 12 random nucleotides. In TCRdb, the 5' RACE reads were re-called with MiXCR into one record per CDR3 protein. This table has around 1,700,000 distinct CDR3 sequences, roughly 27% appearing once. The authors isolated at least 6.5 million PBMCs per sample.

The receptor was isolated from a woman younger than 45 in good health. Sequenced sample: blood. This chain joins TRBV29-1 and TRBJ2-1; TRBD2 agrees at 8 bases. The CDR3 loop reads CSVEERVAGPYNEQFF. For the CDR3, the DNA is TGCAGCGTTGAAGAAAGGGTAGCGGGACCCTACAATGAGCAGTTCTTC.